The 19 T cell receptor beta chains below were found in one sample sequenced in a study of T cells in Graves' hyperthyroidism and ophthalmopathy. There were TCR beta CDR3 regions amplified from RNA transcripts. RT-PCR in the first round (using the HTBI primer set) targeted the TCR CDR3. TCRdb ran MiXCR on the multiplex PCR reads and lists one entry per CDR3 protein. The top ten hold roughly 10% of the sample, which has hundreds of thousands of distinct CDR3 sequences, about 15% seen once. Sequenced input: blood. Receptors originate from a woman aged 18-29 years with Graves' hyperthyroidism.

This clonotype has a handful of counts. V and J are TRBV24-1 and TRBJ1-2; D may be TRBD1 (6 bases). Per the germline V gene, CDR1 is KGHDR and CDR2 is SFDVKD. The CDR3 has 14 amino acids. V lost 6 bases to trimming and J lost 3 bases, with 13 bases between them. The CDR3 loop reads CATSNAGVDYGYTF. The CDR3 nucleotides are TGTGCCACCAGTAACGCAGGGGTAGACTATGGCTACACCTTC.

This clonotype came up many times. The chain joins TRBV27 to TRBJ2-3; D ambiguous. The V end lost 6 bases, the J end lost 1 base, and 8 bases lay between the germline ends. Looked up from germline, CDR1 is MNHEY and CDR2 is SMNVEV (reference sequence). The CDR3 runs to 13 residues. CDR3 region: CASRGWGTDTQYF. In nucleotides, the CDR3 is TGTGCCAGCAGGGGTTGGGGCACAGATACGCAGTATTTT.

This clonotype has ten or more counts. This chain connects TRBV6-2 or TRBV6-3 to TRBJ2-1; the D is unclear. Trimming left V 2 bases short and J 4 bases short, with 6 bases between. Germline V gene sequence: CDR1 MNHEY, CDR2 SVGEGT. The CDR3 runs to 13 residues. The CDR3 here is CASSYMHYNEQFF. The CDR3 region has the DNA TGTGCCAGCAGTTACATGCATTACAATGAGCAGTTCTTC.

The table lists this clonotype with a few counts. The chain is built from TRBV9 and TRBJ2-5; TRBD2 aligns across 9 bases. With 4 bases clipped from V and 2 bases from J, the junction kept 6 bases outside the gene matches. This CDR3 region has 15 residues. Per the germline V gene, CDR1 is SGDLS and CDR2 is YYNGEE. In DNA, the CDR3 is TGTGCCAGCAGCACATTAGCGGGAGCTCAAGAGACCCAGTACTTC. Residues: CASSTLAGAQETQYF.

This clonotype has just a few counts. The rearrangement links TRBV18 to TRBJ1-3; 7 bases agree with TRBD1. The CDR3 covers 16 residues. The germline CDR1 and CDR2 sequences are KGHSH and LQKENI. J gave up 0 bases and V 3 bases, and 5 bases lay outside the gene matches. CDR3 in DNA: TGTGCCAGCTCACCCGGACAGGCCTCCTCTGGAAACACCATATATTTT. The encoded protein is CASSPGQASSGNTIYF.

The sample holds a few counts of this clonotype. This rearrangement joins TRBV4-1 to TRBJ2-2, with TRBD2 matching 8 bases. The germline V gene has CDR1 MGHRA and CDR2 YSYEKL. The CDR3 sequence is 18 residues long. The V gene end was trimmed by 4 bases and the J gene end by 4 bases; junction bases not matched to a gene: 14. CDR3 amino acids: CASSRVMAGGTSTGELFF. The DNA of the CDR3 is TGCGCCAGCAGCCGGGTGATGGCGGGAGGTACTAGCACCGGGGAGCTGTTTTTT.

In this sample, this clonotype turned up many times. The CDR3 bases are TGTGCCAGCAGCCAAAGCGGAGGGACCTACGAGCAGTACTTC. The encoded protein is CASSQSGGTYEQYF. V gene TRBV7-2 combines with J gene TRBJ2-7; TRBD2 is a possible D gene (6 bases). This CDR3 spans 14 amino acids. The ends were cut back, 5 bases at V and 2 bases at J, with 13 bases in the middle. CDR1 and CDR2 from the germline V gene are SGHTA and FQGNSA.

This clonotype showed up just a few times. V gene TRBV4-3 combines with J gene TRBJ2-3; TRBD1 is a possible D gene (6 bases). V shed 0 bases and J shed 6 bases, with 22 bases lying between them. The CDR3 runs 18 residues. The germline gives CDR1 LGHNA, CDR2 YSLEER. CDR3 DNA: TGCGCCAGCAGCCAAGAGAACGCGGGCGGGTACCAGGGGGATACGCAGTATTTT. Amino acids: CASSQENAGGYQGDTQYF.

This clonotype was picked up many times. V is TRBV6-2 or TRBV6-3 and J is TRBJ2-7; D uncertain. Between the trimmed V and J ends, which lost 0 bases and 9 bases, there was a span of 9 bases. The germline CDR1 and CDR2 sequences are MNHEY and SVGEGT. CDR3 length: 12 residues. The CDR3 DNA reads as TGTGCCAGCAGTTACTCCGACCGCGGGCAGTACTTC. Its translation is CASSYSDRGQYF.

The chain recombines TRBV7-2 with TRBJ2-3, with a tentative D call TRBD2 (6 bases). The V and J ends lost 5 bases and 2 bases respectively, with 26 bases between them. The V gene's germline CDR1 is SGHTA and CDR2 FQGNSA. The CDR3 is made up of 19 amino acids. The CDR3 sequence is CASSPGGWGGRPVTDTQYF. DNA of the CDR3: TGTGCCAGCAGCCCAGGCGGCTGGGGAGGCAGACCAGTCACAGATACGCAGTATTTT.

This clonotype appeared a single time. J is TRBJ2-7 and V is TRBV6-2 or TRBV6-3, with TRBD2 matching 11 bases. CDR1 and CDR2 from the germline V gene are MNHEY and SVGEGT. V shed 10 bases, J shed 7 bases, and the junction held 12 bases outside the gene matches. The CDR3 is 14 amino acids. CDR3 region: CATRLAGGPGEQYF. The CDR3 DNA reads as TGTGCCACCCGTTTAGCGGGAGGGCCGGGAGAGCAGTACTTC.

This clonotype was counted many times. The chain links TRBV27 to TRBJ1-6, with D possibly matching TRBD1 (5 bases). The CDR3 has 16 amino acids. Per the germline V gene, CDR1 is MNHEY and CDR2 is SMNVEV (reference sequence). Between the trimmed V and J ends, which lost 4 bases and 7 bases, there was a span of 17 bases. The CDR3 sequence: CASSSTRQGWNSPLHF. As DNA, the CDR3 is TGTGCCAGCAGTTCCACCAGGCAGGGTTGGAATTCACCCCTCCACTTT.

Worth noting for this clonotype: Given a much more abundant clone one base away, this may be a read error. The rearrangement links TRBV7-3 to TRBJ2-1; 7 bases match TRBD1. CDR1 is SGHTA, CDR2 FQGTGA, per germline. This CDR3 is 14 amino acids long. CDR3 coding DNA: TGTGCCCGCAGCTTATTCGTAGGGGGCAGTGAGCAGTTCTTC. Its protein is CARSLFVGGSEQFF.

This clonotype was recorded many times. The rearrangement uses TRBV11-1 and TRBJ2-7, with 7 bases fitting TRBD1. Germline V gives CDR1 SGHAT, CDR2 FQDESV (reference sequence). V was clipped by 3 bases and J by 3 bases; unmatched bases: 5. The CDR3 spans 14 residues. CDR3 loop: CASSFQTGIYEQYF. CDR3 DNA: TGTGCCAGCAGCTTCCAGACAGGGATCTACGAGCAGTACTTC.

This clonotype showed up just a few times. This sequence joins TRBV6-2 or TRBV6-3 and TRBJ2-7; 7 bases fit TRBD2. This CDR3 has 14 residues. The germline V gene encodes CDR1 MNHEY and CDR2 SVGEGT. With V trimmed by 11 bases and J by 6 bases, 16 bases remained unmatched. The CDR3 DNA follows: TGTGCCTGCCAACCCGCAGCTCGGGGGGTCGAGCAGTACTTC. It translates to CACQPAARGVEQYF.

This clonotype was seen ten or more times. The rearrangement uses TRBV4-3 and TRBJ2-7; D possibly matches TRBD1 or TRBD2 (5 bases each). CDR1 is LGHNA, CDR2 YSLEER, per germline. With 0 bases removed from V and 3 bases from J, the gap between germline ends came to 12 bases. This CDR3 contains 15 residues. CDR3 DNA: TGCGCCAGCAGCCAAGATCGCAGGGACGGCTACGAGCAGTACTTC. Residues: CASSQDRRDGYEQYF.

V and J are TRBV19 and TRBJ2-7; 9 nucleotides match TRBD1. The ends lost 3 bases at V and 4 bases at J; junction bases unmatched: 1. CDR3 length: 13 amino acids. Germline-derived CDR1 and CDR2 are LNHDA and SQIVND (reference sequence). The CDR3 here is CASSMGTGYEQYF. CDR3 nucleotides: TGTGCCAGTAGTATGGGGACAGGGTACGAGCAGTACTTC.

This clonotype was seen ten or more times. This chain uses TRBV12-3 or TRBV12-4 with TRBJ1-5; D is perhaps TRBD1 (5 bases). V shed 6 bases and J shed 2 bases, with 14 bases lying between them. CDR3 length: 15 amino acids. The CDR3 is CASSLWGSGNQPQHF. The CDR3 DNA sequence: TGTGCCAGCAGCCTATGGGGGTCAGGCAATCAGCCCCAGCATTTT.

J is TRBJ2-1 and V is TRBV7-9; 9 positions match TRBD2. Per the germline V gene, CDR1 is SEHNR and CDR2 is FQNEAQ (reference sequence). V lost 4 bases and J lost 8; bases outside the gene matches: 12. There are 16 residues in the CDR3. CDR3 bases: TGTGCCAGCAGCTCCTCCTATAGCGGGAGAATTTATGAGCAGTTCTTC. Protein: CASSSSYSGRIYEQFF.